This is a list of T cell receptor beta chains from one sample in a study of shared clonotypes between healthy human individuals. Sequenced by immunoSEQ multiplex PCR; TCRdb stores in-frame clones only, minus some. The sample includes millions of clones, 85% to 95% seen only once; the top ten take roughly 0.13%. Sample: naive CD4+ T cells sorted from blood. Receptor source: a young man in good health. The CDR3 runs from the conserved cysteine through the conserved F or W. The order of the fields is clone size, D gene, J gene, V gene, CDR3 DNA, CDR3 protein. D genes are given only for firm matches. Only some rows state a clone size, as once, few, many or a class for expanded clones.

clone size: once; D gene: .; J gene: TRBJ1-5; V gene: TRBV28; CDR3 DNA: TGTGCCAGCAGTTTGGGGGGAACGGGGCAGCCCCAGCATTTT; CDR3 protein: CASSLGGTGQPQHF
clone size: .; D gene: .; J gene: TRBJ2-2; V gene: TRBV18; CDR3 DNA: TGTGCCAGCTCACCACCCGGGAATACCGGGGAGCTGTTTTTT; CDR3 protein: CASSPPGNTGELFF
clone size: .; D gene: .; J gene: TRBJ2-7; V gene: TRBV5-5; CDR3 DNA: TGTGCCAGCAGCTTGGCCGCTGGGCCCGAGCAGTACTTC; CDR3 protein: CASSLAAGPEQYF
clone size: .; D gene: .; J gene: TRBJ1-1; V gene: TRBV7-3; CDR3 DNA: TGTGCCAGCAGCGAACGGGGGGTAGGCACTGAAGCTTTCTTT; CDR3 protein: CASSERGVGTEAFF
clone size: .; D gene: .; J gene: TRBJ1-6; V gene: TRBV5-5; CDR3 DNA: TGTGCCAGCAGCTTGGCAGGGGACAATAATTCACCCCTCCACTTT; CDR3 protein: CASSLAGDNNSPLHF
clone size: .; D gene: .; J gene: TRBJ2-3; V gene: TRBV28; CDR3 DNA: TGTGCCAGCAGGAGCGTTGGGGGGCCCTCAGATACGCAGTATTTT; CDR3 protein: CASRSVGGPSDTQYF
clone size: .; D gene: TRBD2; J gene: TRBJ2-7; V gene: TRBV15; CDR3 DNA: TGTGCCACCAGCAGAGGGCTAGCGGGGGGGCCAAACTCCTACGAGCAGTACTTC; CDR3 protein: CATSRGLAGGPNSYEQYF
clone size: .; D gene: .; J gene: TRBJ2-5; V gene: TRBV25-1; CDR3 DNA: TGTGCCAGCAGTGGGACGTGGGAGACCCAGTACTTC; CDR3 protein: CASSGTWETQYF
clone size: .; D gene: .; J gene: TRBJ1-6; V gene: TRBV6-5; CDR3 DNA: TGTGCCAGCAGTTACTCGGCGGGGCTACAGAATTCACCCCTCCACTTT; CDR3 protein: CASSYSAGLQNSPLHF
clone size: .; D gene: TRBD1; J gene: TRBJ1-1; V gene: TRBV10-3; CDR3 DNA: TGTGCCATCAGCCCCGACAGGGCGAAAGCTTTCTTT; CDR3 protein: CAISPDRAKAFF
clone size: .; D gene: TRBD2; J gene: TRBJ2-5; V gene: TRBV5-6; CDR3 DNA: TGTGCCAGCTCGGGCGGGAGCCAAGAGACCCAGTACTTC; CDR3 protein: CASSGGSQETQYF
clone size: .; D gene: .; J gene: TRBJ2-7; V gene: TRBV10-2; CDR3 DNA: TGCGCCAGCAGCAAAGGGAGAGGGGTCTACGAGCAGTACTTC; CDR3 protein: CASSKGRGVYEQYF
clone size: once; D gene: .; J gene: TRBJ2-1; V gene: TRBV7-2; CDR3 DNA: TGTGCCAGCCGGGAAGATCTTTACAATGAGCAGTTCTTC; CDR3 protein: CASREDLYNEQFF
clone size: .; D gene: .; J gene: TRBJ2-7; V gene: TRBV2; CDR3 DNA: TGTGCCAGCAGTGAGGGCACCCCAACCTACGAGCAGTACTTC; CDR3 protein: CASSEGTPTYEQYF
clone size: .; D gene: TRBD1; J gene: TRBJ2-3; V gene: TRBV30; CDR3 DNA: TGTGCCTGGAGGGGGGACAGGGGGCAAGGCTCAGATACGCAGTATTTT; CDR3 protein: CAWRGDRGQGSDTQYF
clone size: .; D gene: .; J gene: TRBJ2-7; V gene: TRBV28; CDR3 DNA: TGTGCCAGCAGTTCTGCTTCCCTCCGAGGGGGCGAGCAGTACTTC; CDR3 protein: CASSSASLRGGEQYF
clone size: .; D gene: TRBD2; J gene: TRBJ2-3; V gene: TRBV6-6; CDR3 DNA: TGTGCCAGCAGCGGCGGGAGAAGCGTAGATACGCAGTATTTT; CDR3 protein: CASSGGRSVDTQYF
clone size: .; D gene: TRBD1; J gene: TRBJ1-5; V gene: TRBV6-7; CDR3 DNA: TGTGCCAGCAGACGACAGGGACGGCAGCCCCAGCATTTT; CDR3 protein: CASRRQGRQPQHF
clone size: .; D gene: TRBD1; J gene: TRBJ1-2; V gene: TRBV9; CDR3 DNA: TGTGCCAGCAGCGTAGATGGAGGGGGACAGTCTAACTATGGCTACACCTTC; CDR3 protein: CASSVDGGGQSNYGYTF
clone size: many; D gene: .; J gene: TRBJ1-4; V gene: TRBV30; CDR3 DNA: TGTGCCTGGAGTGTACAACGGATTGCTTATAAACTGTTTTTT; CDR3 protein: CAWSVQRIAYKLFF
clone size: .; D gene: .; J gene: TRBJ1-1; V gene: TRBV5-1; CDR3 DNA: TGCGCCAGCAGCTTGCTCGGGGGATCGGACACTGAAGCTTTCTTT; CDR3 protein: CASSLLGGSDTEAFF
clone size: .; D gene: TRBD1; J gene: TRBJ2-7; V gene: TRBV2; CDR3 DNA: TGTGCCAGCAGTGAAAGCCGGACAGGGGGATACGAGCAGTACTTC; CDR3 protein: CASSESRTGGYEQYF
clone size: .; D gene: .; J gene: TRBJ1-2; V gene: TRBV28; CDR3 DNA: TGTGCCAGCAGTCCTCAGGGCGGCTACACCTTC; CDR3 protein: CASSPQGGYTF
clone size: .; D gene: TRBD2; J gene: TRBJ2-1; V gene: TRBV4-2; CDR3 DNA: TGTGCCAGCAGCCAGGGACTAGCGGGGGGCCGTAATGAGCAGTTCTTC; CDR3 protein: CASSQGLAGGRNEQFF
clone size: .; D gene: .; J gene: TRBJ1-3; V gene: TRBV30; CDR3 DNA: TGTGCCTGGAGTGTATTAGGAAAATCTGGAAACACCATATATTTT; CDR3 protein: CAWSVLGKSGNTIYF
clone size: .; D gene: .; J gene: TRBJ1-5; V gene: TRBV2; CDR3 DNA: TGTGCCAGCCGGAATGACGGGAATCAGCCCCAGCATTTT; CDR3 protein: CASRNDGNQPQHF
clone size: .; D gene: .; J gene: TRBJ2-1; V gene: TRBV12-5; CDR3 DNA: TGTGCTAGTGGTTTGGTCTGGCGAGACTCCAATGAGCAGTTCTTC; CDR3 protein: CASGLVWRDSNEQFF
clone size: once; D gene: .; J gene: TRBJ1-1; V gene: TRBV5-1; CDR3 DNA: TGCGCCAGCAGCCAGATGACAGTGAACACTGAAGCTTTCTTT; CDR3 protein: CASSQMTVNTEAFF
clone size: .; D gene: .; J gene: TRBJ1-6; V gene: TRBV5-4; CDR3 DNA: TGTGCCAGCAGCTTGGAGGCAGCTGTTAATTCACCCCTCCACTTT; CDR3 protein: CASSLEAAVNSPLHF
clone size: .; D gene: TRBD2; J gene: TRBJ2-7; V gene: TRBV29-1; CDR3 DNA: TGCAGCGTCAAACTAGCGGATACCTACGAGCAGTACTTC; CDR3 protein: CSVKLADTYEQYF
clone size: .; D gene: .; J gene: TRBJ2-7; V gene: TRBV10-3; CDR3 DNA: TGTGCCATCAGTGAGTCGAGTCAGGGAAATGCCTACGAGCAGTACTTC; CDR3 protein: CAISESSQGNAYEQYF